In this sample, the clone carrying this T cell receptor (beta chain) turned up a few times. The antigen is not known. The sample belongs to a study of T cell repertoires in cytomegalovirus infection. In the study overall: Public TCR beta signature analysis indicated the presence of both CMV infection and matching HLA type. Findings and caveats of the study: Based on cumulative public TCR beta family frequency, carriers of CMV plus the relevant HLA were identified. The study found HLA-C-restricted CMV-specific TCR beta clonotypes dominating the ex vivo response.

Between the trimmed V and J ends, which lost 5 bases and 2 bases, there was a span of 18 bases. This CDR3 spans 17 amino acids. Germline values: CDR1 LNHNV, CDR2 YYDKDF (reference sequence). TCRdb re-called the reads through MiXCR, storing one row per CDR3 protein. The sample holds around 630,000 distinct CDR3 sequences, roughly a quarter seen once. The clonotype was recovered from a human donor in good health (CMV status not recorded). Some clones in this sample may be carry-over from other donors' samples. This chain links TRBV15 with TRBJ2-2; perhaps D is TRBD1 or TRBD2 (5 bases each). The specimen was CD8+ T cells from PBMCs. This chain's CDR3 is CATSLLPRDGNTGELFF. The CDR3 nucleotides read TGTGCCACCAGCCTCTTGCCCCGGGACGGCAACACCGGGGAGCTGTTTTTT.